The entry below gives a single T cell receptor (beta chain) sequence along with its context. The data derive from a study of blood T cell repertoires in COVID-19. Turning to the study itself: PBMCs, B-cell-depleted T cells, or T cells were the source of the cDNA or gDNA that made up the material.

The ends were cut back, 1 base at V and 1 base at J, with 11 bases in the middle. Germline assignment: CDR1 MNHEY and CDR2 SVGAGI. The CDR3 is 16 amino acids. Sequencing used immunoSEQ multiplex PCR; TCRdb keeps in-frame clones, though not all of them. The table has tens of thousands of clones, just under 80% seen once. Sequencing was carried out using peripheral blood. The clonotype originates from a man between 65 and 85 years old with COVID-19, enrolled during active disease. V gene TRBV6-5 combines with J gene TRBJ1-5; TRBD1 is a possible D gene (5 bases). In nucleotides, the CDR3 is TGTGCCAGCAGTTACTTGCAGGGCGTGAGCAATCAGCCCCAGCATTTT. It is translated as CASSYLQGVSNQPQHF.